One sample yielded the 22 T cell receptor beta chains listed below, sequenced in a study of blood T cell repertoires in COVID-19. Produced via immunoSEQ multiplex PCR; TCRdb's table is partial and in-frame only. The sample consists of about 98,000 clones, 87% of them appearing once. The sequenced sample was peripheral blood. The receptors stem from a woman between 50 and 59 years old with COVID-19, enrolled during active disease.

V gene TRBV7-9 combines with J gene TRBJ2-1; 7 bases agree with TRBD1. The CDR3 contains 18 residues. Germline V CDR1 and CDR2: SEHNR, FQNEAQ (reference sequence). V shed 6 bases, J shed 0 bases, and the junction held 14 bases outside the gene matches. The CDR3 sequence is CASRQGTDSLFSYNEQFF. As DNA, the CDR3 is TGTGCCAGCAGGCAAGGGACAGATAGCCTATTCTCCTACAATGAGCAGTTCTTC.

This clone was observed once. This chain links TRBV12-3 or TRBV12-4 with TRBJ2-7, with a weak D call TRBD1 (5 bases). V was clipped by 5 bases and J by 2 bases, with 10 bases between them. This CDR3 is 13 amino acids long. The CDR3 loop is CASSTGTAYEQYF. The CDR3 region has the DNA TGTGCCAGCAGTACAGGTACCGCCTACGAGCAGTACTTC.

The chain links TRBV28 to TRBJ1-2; D uncertain. The length of the CDR3 is 13 residues. Looked up from germline, CDR1 is MDHEN and CDR2 is SYDVKM. V lost 2 bases and J 6 bases, leaving 10 bases between the germline ends. DNA for the CDR3: TGTGCCAGCAGTTTAACGGGTTCTGATGGCTACACCTTC. It encodes CASSLTGSDGYTF.

CDR3 sequence (DNA): TGTGCCTGGACGAGGTATGGACAGCCCTACGAGCAGTACTTC. As protein: CAWTRYGQPYEQYF. V gene TRBV30 combines with J gene TRBJ2-7; D possibly corresponds to TRBD1 (6 bases). Trimming removed 4 bases at V and 2 bases at J, with 15 bases between. The germline CDR1 and CDR2 sequences are GTSNPN and SVGIG (reference sequence). The CDR3 is 14 residues long.

For the CDR3, the DNA is TGTGCCAGCAGCCGGCCTCCCTCATACAATGAGCAGTTCTTC. Its translation is CASSRPPSYNEQFF. This chain links TRBV3-1 (or the pseudogene TRBV3-2) with TRBJ2-1; D not resolved. This CDR3 is 14 amino acids long. V lost 4 bases to trimming and J lost 4 bases, with 11 bases between them. CDR1 is LGHDT, CDR2 YNNKEL, per germline (reference sequence).

The rearrangement links TRBV18 to TRBJ1-1; D possibly corresponds to TRBD1 (5 bases). Germline loops: CDR1 KGHSH, CDR2 LQKENI. The CDR3 totals 15 residues. V was pared by 0 bases and J by 3 bases, with 11 bases between. CDR3 protein: CASSPPGLGDTEAFF. CDR3 nucleotides: TGTGCCAGCTCACCACCGGGGTTAGGGGACACTGAAGCTTTCTTT.

The gene calls are TRBV27 and TRBJ2-7; weak D call: TRBD2 (6 bases). V lost 2 bases to trimming and J lost 0 bases, with 8 bases between them. From germline, CDR1 is MNHEY and CDR2 SMNVEV (reference sequence). This CDR3 is built from 14 residues. The CDR3 DNA reads TGTGCCAGCAGTTTAGGCGGGGACTCCTACGAGCAGTACTTC. Translated: CASSLGGDSYEQYF.

The genes are TRBV11-1 and TRBJ1-1; tentatively, D is TRBD1 (5 bases). The germline V and J ends were trimmed by 4 bases and 7 bases, with 16 bases remaining between them. The V gene's germline CDR1 is SGHAT and CDR2 FQDESV (reference sequence). This CDR3 has 14 amino acids. For the CDR3, the DNA is TGTGCCAGCAGCTACGGACACTATCCTTTTGAAGCTTTCTTT. Translating it yields CASSYGHYPFEAFF.

This CDR3 is CASSLAFQVLNTEAFF. The CDR3 DNA reads TGTGCCAGCAGTTTGGCCTTTCAGGTTCTCAACACTGAAGCTTTCTTT. This rearrangement joins TRBV27 to TRBJ1-1, with D unclear. V was cut by 3 bases and J by 2 bases, with 16 bases left in between. CDR1 MNHEY and CDR2 SMNVEV come from the germline V gene (reference sequence). This CDR3 has 16 amino acids.

V gene TRBV21-1 combines with J gene TRBJ1-4; TRBD1 was called by the table and not checked on the DNA. TRBV21-1 is labeled a pseudogene. The CDR3 totals 15 residues. In nucleotides, the CDR3 is TGTGCCAGCAGCACCACAGGGTCAGGTAATGAAAAACTGTTTTTT. It encodes CASSTTGSGNEKLFF.

This clone showed up just a few times. The genes are TRBV7-3 and TRBJ2-2, with 7 positions matching TRBD1. The CDR3 is 15 amino acids. The junction had 6 bases not matched to a gene; V was cut back by 5 bases and J by 3 bases. CDR1 and CDR2 from the germline V gene are SGHTA and FQGTGA. The CDR3 protein is CASSKGARDTGELFF. The CDR3 DNA sequence: TGTGCCAGCAGCAAGGGGGCAAGGGACACCGGGGAGCTGTTTTTT.

As for this clone: The sample has other DNA sequences that encode this CDR3 too. The gene calls are TRBV18 and TRBJ2-5, with D perhaps TRBD2 (6 bases). The CDR3 covers 13 residues. Trimming cost V 5 bases and J 1 base, with 8 bases left between them. Germline V gene sequence: CDR1 KGHSH, CDR2 LQKENI. DNA for the CDR3: TGTGCCAGCTCAGCGGGACTCCAAGAGACCCAGTACTTC. Protein sequence: CASSAGLQETQYF. The full variable domain, its missing parts supplied by reference TRBV18 and TRBJ2-5, is NAGVMQNPRHLVRRRGQEARLRCSPMKGHSHVYWYRQLPEEGLKFMVYLQKENIIDESGMPKERFSAEFPKEGPSILRIQQVVRGDSAAYFCASSAGLQETQYFGPGTRLLVL.

The gene calls are TRBV25-1 and TRBJ2-7; TRBD1 matches at 9 bases. Looked up from germline, CDR1 is MGHDK and CDR2 is SYGVNS. The CDR3 runs to 15 residues. V gave up 3 bases and J gave up 2 bases; unmatched junction bases: 5. CDR3 DNA sequence: TGTGCCAGCAGTGACCGGGACAGGGAAGCCTACGAGCAGTACTTC. As protein: CASSDRDREAYEQYF.

This sequence joins TRBV29-1 and TRBJ1-1; 10 bases match TRBD1. The CDR3 consists of 13 residues. From germline, CDR1 is SQVTM and CDR2 ANQGSEA. V trimming: 7 bases; J trimming: 6 bases; junction bases outside the gene matches: 8. The CDR3 DNA reads as TGCAGCGGATGGGACAGGGGTTTCGCTGAAGCTTTCTTT. Its protein product is CSGWDRGFAEAFF.

The V and J genes are TRBV28 and TRBJ1-2; unclear D gene. CDR3 length: 12 amino acids. With 5 bases removed from V and 8 bases from J, the gap between germline ends came to 12 bases. CDR1 and CDR2 from the germline V gene are MDHEN and SYDVKM. As DNA, the CDR3 is TGTGCCAGCAGTCCCCCGTTCCGGGGCTACACCTTC. As protein: CASSPPFRGYTF.

Written as DNA, the CDR3 is TGTGCCAGCAGTGACTCGATGGGGGGGGCAACACAGTTCTTC. This translates into CASSDSMGGATQFF. V gene TRBV6-4 combines with J gene TRBJ2-1; TRBD2 might be the D (7 bases). CDR1 and CDR2 (germline): MRHNA, SNTAGT. The V gene lost 0 bases and the J gene lost 13 bases, with 16 bases spanning the gap. The length of the CDR3 is 14 residues.

The chain employs TRBV10-2 and TRBJ2-7; 13 nucleotides agree with TRBD2. J was trimmed by 3 bases and V by 2 bases; bases with no gene match: 4. The CDR3 is made up of 16 amino acids. Germline V gene data show CDR1 as WSHSY and CDR2 as SAAADI. CDR3 sequence (DNA): TGCGCCAGCAGTGAGGGACTAGCGGGGGCAAACTACGAGCAGTACTTC. This gives the protein CASSEGLAGANYEQYF.

The chain employs TRBV7-6 and TRBJ2-1, with TRBD2 matching 7 bases. CDR3 length: 18 amino acids. V was clipped by 2 bases and J by 0 bases; unmatched bases: 10. Per germline, CDR1 SGHVS and CDR2 FNYEAQ. The CDR3 DNA follows: TGTGCCAGCAGCTTATTTTTCGCGGGGGAGCCCTCCTACAATGAGCAGTTCTTC. It yields the protein CASSLFFAGEPSYNEQFF.

The rearrangement uses TRBV7-9 and TRBJ1-1; maybe TRBD1 (5 bases). This CDR3 has 15 residues. Germline CDR1 and CDR2: SEHNR and FQNEAQ (reference sequence). The V end lost 5 bases, the J end lost 1 base, and 14 bases lay between the germline ends. Here the CDR3 reads CASSKTGLWNTEAFF. DNA of the CDR3: TGTGCCAGCAGCAAGACGGGACTCTGGAACACTGAAGCTTTCTTT.

The V and J genes are TRBV24-1 and TRBJ2-1, with D maybe TRBD1 (5 bases). The CDR3 length is 14 residues. V shed 3 bases and J shed 3 bases, with 8 bases lying between them. Germline CDR1 and CDR2: KGHDR and SFDVKD. Written as DNA, the CDR3 is TGTGCCACCAGTGATGAAAGGGGCTACAATGAGCAGTTCTTC. Translated: CATSDERGYNEQFF.

The chain recombines TRBV2 with TRBJ2-5; 7 bases match TRBD2. This CDR3 is built from 14 residues. The ends lost 7 bases at V and 1 base at J; junction bases unmatched: 6. Looked up from germline, CDR1 is SNHLY and CDR2 is FYNNEI. The CDR3 reads CASTLASGQETQYF. Here the CDR3 DNA reads TGTGCCAGCACTTTAGCTAGCGGCCAAGAGACCCAGTACTTC.

The chain combines TRBV2 with TRBJ1-1; 8 nucleotides align to TRBD1. After removal of 5 bases from V and 3 bases from J, the junction contained 5 bases not matched to a gene. CDR3 length: 14 residues. CDR1 and CDR2 (germline): SNHLY, FYNNEI. The CDR3 loop is CASSLGQGHTEAFF. CDR3 nucleotide sequence: TGTGCCAGCAGTCTAGGACAGGGCCACACTGAAGCTTTCTTT.